These 19 T cell receptor beta chains were all obtained from the same sample, sequenced in a study of cytomegalovirus exposure and HLA in healthy donors. Here immunoSEQ multiplex PCR was the method, and the copy in TCRdb shows in-frame clones only, minus some. The sample lists approximately 160,000 clones; about nine tenths were seen once. The sample comprised PBMCs. All receptors derive from a woman aged 30 to 39 in good health and CMV-seronegative.

V gene TRBV6-5 combines with J gene TRBJ2-1; 8 bases are shared with TRBD2. CDR3 length equals 15 residues. Germline V gene sequence: CDR1 MNHEY, CDR2 SVGAGI. Germline trimming cut 8 bases from V and 4 bases from J; bases unmatched to any gene: 10. The CDR3 DNA reads as TGTGCCAGCCGGGGCAATAGCGGGGCGTACAATGAGCAGTTCTTC. It encodes CASRGNSGAYNEQFF.

The chain recombines TRBV4-3 with TRBJ1-3; 7 nucleotides match TRBD1. This CDR3 contains 19 residues. V lost 0 bases, J lost 0 bases, and 11 bases stayed unmatched. Germline V lookup: CDR1 LGHNA, CDR2 YSLEER. Here the CDR3 reads CASSQERQVGQTSGNTIYF. Written as DNA, the CDR3 is TGCGCCAGCAGCCAAGAAAGGCAGGTGGGACAGACCTCTGGAAACACCATATATTTT.

The chain uses TRBV7-6 and TRBJ2-1, with 8 bases matching TRBD1. V shed 5 bases, J shed 0 bases, and the junction held 6 bases outside the gene matches. CDR3 length equals 16 residues. From germline, CDR1 is SGHVS and CDR2 FNYEAQ. The CDR3 loop is CASSHKTGDSYNEQFF. DNA for the CDR3: TGTGCCAGCAGCCACAAGACAGGGGACTCCTACAATGAGCAGTTCTTC.

This clone was seen more than once but under ten times. This sequence joins TRBV9 and TRBJ1-1, with D hard to call. Germline CDR1 SGDLS, CDR2 YYNGEE. Trimming pared 3 bases from V and 0 bases from J, leaving 6 bases between. This CDR3 spans 13 amino acids. CDR3 residues: CASSAAMNTEAFF. For the CDR3, the DNA is TGTGCCAGCAGCGCTGCAATGAACACTGAAGCTTTCTTT. Based on the CDR3 plus reference TRBV9 and TRBJ1-1, the full variable domain is DSGVTQTPKHLITATGQRVTLRCSPRSGDLSVYWYQQSLDQGLQFLIQYYNGEERAKGNILERFSAQQFPDLHSELNLSSLELGDSALYFCASSAAMNTEAFFGQGTRLTVV.

This rearrangement joins TRBV5-6 to TRBJ1-1; D is ambiguous. V was cut by 4 bases and J by 7 bases, with 11 bases left in between. The germline V gene encodes CDR1 SGHDT and CDR2 YYEEEE. The CDR3 totals 12 residues. The CDR3 reads CASSREAGEAFF. The CDR3 coding sequence is TGTGCCAGCAGCCGCGAAGCCGGTGAAGCTTTCTTT.

This clone was observed a few times. The chain links TRBV7-2 to TRBJ2-7; 7 positions agree with TRBD1. Germline CDR1 and CDR2: SGHTA and FQGNSA. There are 14 residues in the CDR3. Germline trimming cut 4 bases from V and 5 bases from J; bases unmatched to any gene: 8. The DNA of the CDR3 is TGTGCCAGCAGCTCCCGGGACAGTCGAAACGAGCAGTACTTC. This codes for CASSSRDSRNEQYF.

The CDR3 loop is CASSQDVRTISYEQYF. DNA of the CDR3: TGCGCCAGCAGCCAAGATGTCAGGACAATCTCCTACGAGCAGTACTTC. This sequence joins TRBV4-1 and TRBJ2-7; D possibly corresponds to TRBD1 (5 bases). Germline V gene lookup returns CDR1 MGHRA and CDR2 YSYEKL. V lost 0 bases, J lost 0 bases, and 12 bases lay in between. The CDR3 contains 16 residues.

The V and J genes are TRBV6-1 and TRBJ2-7; TRBD1 might be the D (6 bases). V was trimmed by 2 bases and J by 1 base, leaving 12 bases between them. Germline V gene lookup returns CDR1 MNHNS and CDR2 SASEGT. There are 15 residues in the CDR3. CDR3 region: CASSELQGPSYEQYF. The CDR3 nucleotides read TGTGCCAGCAGTGAACTCCAGGGGCCATCCTACGAGCAGTACTTC.

The rearrangement links TRBV11-1 to TRBJ2-5; no clear D. The CDR3 is 14 residues long. Germline CDR1 is SGHAT and CDR2 is FQDESV (reference sequence). V lost 5 bases to trimming and J lost 5 bases, with 15 bases between them. As DNA, the CDR3 is TGTGCCAGCAGCCCTCGACCCCGGCGGGAGACCCAGTACTTC. This translates into CASSPRPRRETQYF. Supplemented by reference TRBV11-1 and TRBJ2-5, the full variable domain reads EAEVAQSPRYKITEKSQAVAFWCDPISGHATLYWYRQILGQGPELLVQFQDESVVDDSQLPKDRFSAERLKGVDSTLKIQPAELGDSAMYLCASSPRPRRETQYFGPGTRLLVL.

The chain carries TRBV7-2 and TRBJ2-7, with 11 bases lining up with TRBD1. The CDR3 runs to 15 residues. The V and J ends lost 5 bases and 4 bases, in that order; junction bases with no gene match: 7. Germline-derived CDR1 and CDR2 are SGHTA and FQGNSA. The CDR3 loop is CASSPDRGLVYEQYF. The CDR3 coding sequence is TGTGCCAGCAGCCCGGACAGGGGGCTCGTTTACGAGCAGTACTTC.

This clone was seen repeatedly, ten times or more. V gene TRBV18 combines with J gene TRBJ2-7, with 11 bases identical to TRBD2. Germline CDR1 is KGHSH and CDR2 is LQKENI. The CDR3 totals 15 residues. Trimming took 5 bases from V and 1 from J; bases not matched to a gene: 4. Here the CDR3 DNA reads TGTGCCAGCTCAGGAACTAGCGGGGGTTCCTACGAGCAGTACTTC. Its translation is CASSGTSGGSYEQYF.

With respect to this clone: The sample has other DNA sequences that encode this CDR3 too. The CDR3 protein is CASDRDSYEQYF. The CDR3 bases are TGTGCCAGCGACAGGGACAGTTACGAGCAGTACTTC. This sequence joins TRBV6-1 and TRBJ2-7; 7 bases map to TRBD1. Germline V gene sequence: CDR1 MNHNS, CDR2 SASEGT. The CDR3 length is 12 residues. The J segment lost 4 bases and the V segment lost 8 bases, leaving 5 bases of the junction unmatched.

J is TRBJ1-1 and V is TRBV30; tentatively, D is TRBD1 (6 bases). Germline lookup yields CDR1 GTSNPN and CDR2 SVGIG (reference sequence). This CDR3 region has 14 residues. Trimming removed 4 bases at V and 3 bases at J, with 15 bases between. The CDR3 coding sequence is TGTGCCTGGAAGCCCTCGGGGGGCTACACTGAAGCTTTCTTT. As protein: CAWKPSGGYTEAFF. Drawing the rest from reference TRBV30 and TRBJ1-1, the complete variable domain is SQTIHQWPATLVQPVGSPLSLECTVEGTSNPNLYWYRQAAGRGLQLLFYSVGIGQISSEVPQNLSASRPQDRQFILSSKKLLLSDSGFYLCAWKPSGGYTEAFFGQGTRLTVV.

The chain has TRBV11-2 and TRBJ1-1; D is unresolved. This CDR3 contains 12 residues. Germline V gives CDR1 SGHAT, CDR2 FQNNGV. Trimming removed 2 bases at V and 5 bases at J, with 6 bases between. This CDR3 reads CASSLSDTEAFF. CDR3 DNA: TGTGCCAGCAGCTTATCTGATACTGAAGCTTTCTTT. The whole variable domain, filled in from reference TRBV11-2 and TRBJ1-1, reads EAGVAQSPRYKIIEKRQSVAFWCNPISGHATLYWYQQILGQGPKLLIQFQNNGVVDDSQLPKDRFSAERLKGVDSTLKIQPAKLEDSAVYLCASSLSDTEAFFGQGTRLTVV.

The CDR3 loop is CASSLRDRLNTEAFF. CDR3 coding DNA: TGCGCCAGCAGCCTAAGGGACCGATTGAACACTGAAGCTTTCTTT. The rearrangement uses TRBV4-1 and TRBJ1-1; D is possibly TRBD1 (5 bases). V lost 4 bases, J lost 0 bases, and 12 bases lay in between. CDR1 and CDR2 from the germline V gene are MGHRA and YSYEKL. The CDR3 consists of 15 residues.

This clone appeared once. This chain joins TRBV19 and TRBJ2-1; D gene uncertain. Germline values: CDR1 LNHDA, CDR2 SQIVND (reference sequence). The CDR3 is 17 amino acids. Trimming took 4 bases from V and 7 from J, leaving 23 bases between them. The CDR3 DNA sequence: TGTGCCAGTAGTAATTGGCTGTCGGCGGACGTTCGGAATGAGCAGTTCTTC. It encodes CASSNWLSADVRNEQFF.

This clone was counted once. The chain recombines TRBV27 with TRBJ2-7; 9 bases align to TRBD1. Germline-derived CDR1 and CDR2 are MNHEY and SMNVEV (reference sequence). V was pared by 4 bases and J by 6 bases, with 4 bases of the junction left unmatched. The CDR3 has 13 residues. The CDR3 DNA reads as TGTGCCAGCAGTTCTACAGGGGGCGCCGAGCAGTACTTC. It is translated as CASSSTGGAEQYF.

The genes are TRBV6-4 and TRBJ2-1; 8 positions agree with TRBD2. CDR3 length: 15 amino acids. Germline-derived CDR1 and CDR2 are MRHNA and SNTAGT. After removal of 8 bases from V and 0 bases from J, the junction contained 6 bases not matched to a gene. The CDR3 region is CASSLAASSYNEQFF. CDR3 bases: TGTGCCAGCTCACTAGCGGCCAGCTCCTACAATGAGCAGTTCTTC.

The gene calls are TRBV5-1 and TRBJ2-1; 13 bases line up with TRBD2. Trimming cost V 0 bases and J 8 bases; bases outside gene matches: 2. Germline V gene lookup returns CDR1 SGHRS and CDR2 YFSETQ. The CDR3 covers 15 residues. CDR3 residues: CASSLGLAGGDEQFF. In nucleotides, the CDR3 is TGCGCCAGCAGCTTGGGACTAGCGGGGGGCGATGAGCAGTTCTTC.